This TCR beta chain was captured by sequencing in a study of response to subunit inactivated influenza vaccine. Study findings and constraints: That few new T cells are recruited by each seasonal influenza vaccination was the authors' suggestion.

This clonotype has only a few counts. The antigen remains undetermined. This CDR3 comprises 15 residues. The V gene lost 0 bases and the J gene lost 4 bases, with 13 bases spanning the gap. Germline loops: CDR1 GTSNPN, CDR2 SVGIG (reference sequence). TCRdb re-called the RT-PCR reads with MiXCR, one entry per CDR3 protein. The sample includes approximately 700,000 distinct CDR3 sequences, roughly 14% of them seen just once. The sample here was PBMCs from blood, taken 14 days before vaccination. The V gene is TRBV30, the J gene TRBJ2-1, with D perhaps TRBD2 (5 bases). The clonotype was recovered from a man aged 50 or older who received an inactivated influenza vaccine. CDR3 region: CAWSVLSGVYNEQFF. The CDR3 coding sequence is TGTGCCTGGAGTGTACTCAGCGGCGTTTACAATGAGCAGTTCTTC.